The following is a T cell receptor (beta chain) sequence with its context. The data originate from a study of T-cell reconstitution after alpha-beta-depleted transplantation in children. Trimming stripped 1 base from V and 10 bases from J, with 14 bases between. Germline V gene data show CDR1 as SGHKS and CDR2 as YYEKEE (reference sequence). The CDR3 is 13 residues long. Unique molecular identifiers were incorporated into the prepared TCRbeta library. MiXCR, run by TCRdb on the PCR reads, gives a single entry per CDR3 protein. The data contain roughly 590,000 distinct CDR3 sequences, approximately 15% of them singletons.

This chain uses TRBV5-5 with TRBJ2-5; no clear D. This clonotype was obtained from a human donor who donated a stem cell graft to a child with acute myeloid leukemia. Sample: PBMCs from the stem cell graft donor, taken from the stem cell graft. CDR3 loop: CASSLTSHGIQYF. CDR3 sequence (DNA): TGTGCCAGCAGCTTGACTTCGCATGGGATCCAGTACTTC.